This record covers a single T cell receptor beta chain. The antigen is not known. Measured with immunoSEQ multiplex PCR; TCRdb has only the in-frame clones, and not every one. The table records around 21,000 clones, over 75% of them present only once. The sample originates from a study of regulatory dendritic cells for organ transplantation. Sorted T cells were CFSE-labeled and cultured 5 days with allogeneic regulatory or mature dendritic cells at 1:10. The germline V and J ends were trimmed by 7 bases and 7 bases, with 5 bases remaining between them. Germline-derived CDR1 and CDR2 are MNHEY and SVGAGI. This CDR3 region has 11 residues.

The sequence was obtained from a human donor in good health. The rearrangement joins TRBV6-5 to TRBJ1-6; D is unclear. The sample taken for sequencing was naive CD4+ T cells from blood cultured with dendritic cells. As to subset: CD45RA+ naive T cells. In DNA, the CDR3 is TGTGCCAGCAAGACAAATTCACCCCTCCACTTT. It encodes CASKTNSPLHF.